The TCR beta chain described here comes from a study of T cells in Graves' hyperthyroidism and ophthalmopathy. In this sample, this clonotype turned up once. The germline gives CDR1 MNHEY, CDR2 SVGEGT. Trimming took off 4 bases at V and 4 bases at J, with 7 bases between the two ends. This CDR3 spans 13 amino acids. TCR beta CDR3 region amplification was performed from RNA transcripts. With the HTBI primer set, the TCR CDR3 went through a first round of RT-PCR. TCRdb ran MiXCR on the multiplex PCR reads and lists one entry per CDR3 protein. The data contain roughly 720,000 distinct CDR3 sequences, 17% of them singletons.

This sequence joins TRBV6-2 or TRBV6-3 and TRBJ2-2; D remains ambiguous. This TCR was recovered from a man over 45 with Graves' hyperthyroidism. Sequencing was performed on blood. CDR3 amino acids: CASSSLVTGELFF. As DNA, the CDR3 is TGTGCCAGCAGTTCCTTGGTCACCGGGGAGCTGTTTTTT.